The rows below give T cell receptor beta chains drawn from one sample of a study of breast tumors, draining lymph nodes, adjacent tissues. MiXCR was run by TCRdb on the multiplex PCR reads, yielding one entry per CDR3 protein. Among 100,000 or so distinct CDR3 sequences, 21% were seen once, and the ten largest hold 1% to 1.5%. The sample was axillary lymph node tissue. These receptors were taken from a female donor with breast cancer. Some clones in this sample may be carry-over from other donors' samples. CDR3s include the opening cysteine and the closing phenylalanine or tryptophan. The order of the fields is J gene, V gene, D gene, clone size, CDR3 protein, CDR3 DNA. The D gene is left open where the match is weak. The size of a clone is reported for some rows only, either as once, few or many, or as a class for expanded clones.

j_call: TRBJ2-5
v_call: TRBV4-2
d_call: TRBD2
clone_size: many
cdr3_aa: CASSRSGEETQYF
cdr3_nt: TGTGCCAGCAGCCGGAGCGGGGAAGAGACCCAGTACTTC

j_call: TRBJ1-6
v_call: TRBV11-2
d_call: -
clone_size: many
cdr3_aa: CASSLRQLNNSPLHF
cdr3_nt: TGTGCCAGCAGCCTCCGACAGCTTAATAATTCACCCCTCCACTTT

j_call: TRBJ2-3
v_call: TRBV6-1
d_call: TRBD2
clone_size: many
cdr3_aa: CAAAPRRLAGVSDTQYF
cdr3_nt: TGTGCCGCAGCCCCACGGAGACTAGCGGGGGTATCAGATACGCAGTATTTT

j_call: TRBJ1-5
v_call: TRBV10-3
d_call: TRBD1
clone_size: many
cdr3_aa: CAISKQGDSNQPQHF
cdr3_nt: TGTGCCATCAGTAAACAGGGGGATAGCAATCAGCCCCAGCATTTT

j_call: TRBJ1-2
v_call: TRBV19
d_call: -
clone_size: many
cdr3_aa: CASSIPGGGGYGYTF
cdr3_nt: TGTGCCAGTAGTATCCCTGGCGGGGGAGGCTATGGCTACACCTTC

j_call: TRBJ2-3
v_call: TRBV2
d_call: TRBD2
clone_size: many
cdr3_aa: CASIGATSGGAVTDTQYF
cdr3_nt: TGTGCCAGCATTGGGGCCACTAGCGGGGGGGCTGTCACAGATACGCAGTATTTT

j_call: TRBJ2-1
v_call: TRBV5-1
d_call: -
clone_size: many
cdr3_aa: CASSLVQGGYNEQFF
cdr3_nt: TGCGCCAGCAGCTTGGTCCAGGGTGGATACAATGAGCAGTTCTTC

j_call: TRBJ2-7
v_call: TRBV7-9
d_call: -
clone_size: many
cdr3_aa: CASSLQGAEQYF
cdr3_nt: TGTGCCAGCAGCTTACAGGGTGCCGAGCAGTACTTC

j_call: TRBJ2-3
v_call: TRBV6-4
d_call: -
clone_size: many
cdr3_aa: CASTPRRGADTQYF
cdr3_nt: TGTGCCAGCACCCCTCGGAGGGGAGCAGATACGCAGTATTTT

j_call: TRBJ2-7
v_call: TRBV9
d_call: -
clone_size: many
cdr3_aa: CASSTDTAYEQYF
cdr3_nt: TGTGCCAGCAGCACCGACACGGCCTACGAGCAGTACTTC

j_call: TRBJ2-7
v_call: TRBV4-2
d_call: -
clone_size: -
cdr3_aa: CASSQLGNSNYEQYF
cdr3_nt: TGTGCCAGCAGCCAACTAGGGAATTCTAACTACGAGCAGTACTTC

j_call: TRBJ1-6
v_call: TRBV2
d_call: -
clone_size: many
cdr3_aa: CAMGLPGNSPLHF
cdr3_nt: TGTGCCATGGGGCTCCCGGGGAATTCACCCCTCCACTTT

j_call: TRBJ2-1
v_call: TRBV11-2
d_call: TRBD2
clone_size: many
cdr3_aa: CASSPHRLANYNEQFF
cdr3_nt: TGTGCCAGCAGCCCCCATCGACTAGCGAACTACAATGAGCAGTTCTTC

j_call: TRBJ1-2
v_call: TRBV5-1
d_call: -
clone_size: many
cdr3_aa: CASSLAGGRAYGYTF
cdr3_nt: TGCGCCAGCAGCTTGGCCGGAGGCAGGGCCTATGGCTACACCTTC

j_call: TRBJ1-5
v_call: TRBV3-1
d_call: TRBD1
clone_size: -
cdr3_aa: CASSPGQGAYSQPQHF
cdr3_nt: TGTGCCAGCAGCCCCGGACAGGGGGCGTATAGTCAGCCCCAGCATTTT

j_call: TRBJ2-5
v_call: TRBV19
d_call: -
clone_size: many
cdr3_aa: CASSIGGEGQRGETQYF
cdr3_nt: TGTGCCAGTAGTATAGGGGGGGAAGGGCAGAGAGGAGAGACCCAGTACTTC

j_call: TRBJ1-2
v_call: TRBV27
d_call: -
clone_size: many
cdr3_aa: CASGRTEGTGYGYTF
cdr3_nt: TGTGCCAGCGGACGGACAGAGGGGACGGGCTATGGCTACACCTTC

j_call: TRBJ2-3
v_call: TRBV3-1
d_call: TRBD2
clone_size: -
cdr3_aa: CASSQGTSGYTDTQYF
cdr3_nt: TGTGCCAGCAGCCAAGGGACTAGCGGGTACACAGATACGCAGTATTTT

j_call: TRBJ1-5
v_call: TRBV5-4
d_call: -
clone_size: many
cdr3_aa: CASSSRDTYQPQHF
cdr3_nt: TGTGCCAGCAGCTCCCGGGACACTTATCAGCCCCAGCATTTT

j_call: TRBJ2-7
v_call: TRBV4-1
d_call: TRBD1
clone_size: many
cdr3_aa: CASSQEPQGEEQYF
cdr3_nt: TGCGCCAGCAGCCAAGAACCCCAGGGGGAGGAGCAGTACTTC

j_call: TRBJ2-5
v_call: TRBV20-1
d_call: -
clone_size: -
cdr3_aa: CSAEGSLASQETQYF
cdr3_nt: TGCAGTGCCGAGGGGTCGCTAGCGAGCCAAGAGACCCAGTACTTC

j_call: TRBJ1-1
v_call: TRBV24-1
d_call: -
clone_size: -
cdr3_aa: CATSEGPRGTEAFF
cdr3_nt: TGTGCCACCAGTGAGGGTCCCAGGGGCACTGAAGCTTTCTTT

j_call: TRBJ2-2
v_call: TRBV30
d_call: TRBD2
clone_size: -
cdr3_aa: CARGGKGGGAGELFF
cdr3_nt: TGTGCCCGGGGGGGTAAGGGCGGGGGCGCCGGGGAGCTGTTTTTT

j_call: TRBJ1-4
v_call: TRBV11-2
d_call: TRBD1
clone_size: -
cdr3_aa: CASSVTGTGFEKLFF
cdr3_nt: TGTGCCAGCAGCGTTACCGGGACAGGGTTTGAAAAACTGTTTTTT

j_call: TRBJ1-6
v_call: TRBV27
d_call: -
clone_size: -
cdr3_aa: CASSRGYNSPLHF
cdr3_nt: TGTGCCAGCAGTAGAGGGTATAATTCACCCCTCCACTTT

j_call: TRBJ1-2
v_call: TRBV29-1
d_call: TRBD1
clone_size: -
cdr3_aa: CSVEEPGQGTGGYTF
cdr3_nt: TGCAGCGTTGAAGAACCGGGACAGGGAACCGGCGGCTACACCTTC

j_call: TRBJ2-7
v_call: TRBV3-1
d_call: -
clone_size: few
cdr3_aa: CASSQEAPSHEQYF
cdr3_nt: TGTGCCAGCAGCCAAGAGGCACCCAGCCACGAGCAGTACTTC

j_call: TRBJ2-1
v_call: TRBV2
d_call: -
clone_size: many
cdr3_aa: CASRGDGSGEQFF
cdr3_nt: TGTGCCAGCAGGGGGGACGGATCGGGTGAGCAGTTCTTC

j_call: TRBJ2-3
v_call: TRBV29-1
d_call: -
clone_size: many
cdr3_aa: CSVDRPGPEDTQYF
cdr3_nt: TGCAGCGTTGACCGACCAGGCCCGGAGGATACGCAGTATTTT

j_call: TRBJ2-4
v_call: TRBV28
d_call: -
clone_size: -
cdr3_aa: CASSPWTDRNIQYF
cdr3_nt: TGTGCCAGCAGCCCCTGGACGGACCGAAACATTCAGTACTTC

j_call: TRBJ2-1
v_call: TRBV7-8
d_call: TRBD2
clone_size: many
cdr3_aa: CASSFRTSGRGGEQFF
cdr3_nt: TGTGCCAGCAGCTTCCGGACTAGCGGGAGGGGAGGAGAGCAGTTCTTC

j_call: TRBJ1-6
v_call: TRBV5-6
d_call: -
clone_size: many
cdr3_aa: CASSRTRKNSPLHF
cdr3_nt: TGTGCCAGCAGTCGCACTCGAAAGAATTCACCCCTCCACTTT

j_call: TRBJ1-6
v_call: TRBV6-2/TRBV6-3
d_call: -
clone_size: many
cdr3_aa: CASSYKQNNSPLHF
cdr3_nt: TGTGCCAGCAGTTACAAACAGAATAATTCACCCCTCCACTTT

j_call: TRBJ1-1
v_call: TRBV10-1
d_call: -
clone_size: -
cdr3_aa: CASSDGGTEAFF
cdr3_nt: TGCGCCAGCAGTGACGGGGGTACTGAAGCTTTCTTT

j_call: TRBJ2-7
v_call: TRBV5-1
d_call: -
clone_size: many
cdr3_aa: CASSLGSGTSYEQYF
cdr3_nt: TGCGCCAGCAGCTTGGGATCGGGGACCAGCTACGAGCAGTACTTC